This T cell receptor beta chain was documented in a study of shared clonotypes between healthy human individuals. Per the germline V gene, CDR1 is SGHDT and CDR2 is YYEEEE. The CDR3 has 17 amino acids. V lost 0 bases and J lost 4, with 14 bases in between. Sequencing used immunoSEQ multiplex PCR; TCRdb keeps in-frame clones, though not all of them. The table lists around 2.5 million clones, 80% to 95% of them singletons. The material sequenced was naive CD4+ T cells from PBMCs. The subset is: CD45RA+ positively selected. The V call is TRBV5-6, the J call TRBJ1-6; possible D gene TRBD1, 6 bases. This clonotype originated in a man aged 18 to 29 in good health. Some clones in this sample may be carry-over from other donors' samples. The CDR3 reads CASSLGAGAYYNSPLHF. The CDR3 nucleotides are TGTGCCAGCAGCTTGGGGGCAGGGGCCTATTATAATTCACCCCTCCACTTT.